The TCR beta chain under discussion was sequenced for a study of T cells after yellow fever vaccination (dated by TCRdb to between 2018 and 2021). Concerning the study at large: Libraries from fractions with low cell numbers were prepared with the SMART-Seq v4 Ultra Low Input RNA kit. To follow T-cell clones before and after primary and booster YFV17D yellow fever vaccination, bulk TCR alpha and beta repertoires were sequenced over time. Two healthy male donors made up the cohort, one aged 18 to 30 years and the other aged 30 to 40 years. Blood samples were taken at several timepoints before and after primary and secondary immunization, and bulk PBMC replicates and cell subsets were isolated.

Data came from an Illumina NovaSeq 6000. TCR cDNA was synthesized by 5'RACE template switching, through which a universal primer site and unique molecular identifiers were introduced. Priming for cDNA synthesis came from both the TCR alpha and TCR beta constant segments. Library amplification used two PCR steps, and the second PCR step added sample barcodes and sequencing adapters. Sequencing of the libraries was done on either Illumina HiSeq 2500 (2x100 bp) or NovaSeq (2x150 bp). The paper's data handling went like this. Reads were demultiplexed and collapsed into UMI consensus sequences with MIGEC, and V(D)J alignment was performed with MiXCR. Clonotypes responding to the vaccine were identified with edgeR on replicate PBMC samples, with the criteria of FDR below 0.01 and a log2 fold change above 5 up to day 15. Each bulk clonotype received a CD4 or CD8 identity based on whether the sequenced CD4 or CD8 repertoire contained that clonotype at higher abundance. The public reads were quality trimmed at Q25 with fastp and then assembled into clones with MiXCR by TCRdb, keeping productive beta chains. Entries that share a CDR3 protein sequence are merged under the most common genes and DNA. These V and J calls originate from TCRdb's pipeline instead of the authors' own analysis. The sample table holds some 300,000 distinct CDR3 sequences, of which around 4% were seen once. Of the sample, about 20% is held by the ten largest clones.

Points the paper makes about the study in general: After the booster, most of the clones that had expanded following primary vaccination were detected again (roughly 96% of CD4 and around nine tenths of CD8), which suggests that memory was broadly maintained. Compared with the primary T-cell response, the secondary T-cell response was weaker but faster, peaking on day 5 rather than day 15. A small fraction of clonotypes appeared in both the CD4 and CD8 compartments, likely as a result of convergent recombination. Computational filtering was required because FACS-sorted repertoires could contain abundant contaminating clonotypes from the bulk population. Only a couple of donors were included in the study, so the extent to which the findings can be generalized is limited.

The treatment or condition label corresponds to: live attenuated yellow fever vaccine strain. At each blood-draw timepoint, two biological replicates of bulk PBMCs were collected. A standard Ficoll-Paque protocol was used to isolate PBMCs from peripheral blood. TriZol was used to extract RNA from bulk PBMCs, CD4 and CD8 fractions, and dextramer-positive and dextramer-negative fractions. This clonotype was detected many times. The specificity of this receptor is unknown. Base qualities are not recorded, but no much larger clone differs from it by a single base. V drops 5 bases and J drops 5 bases, leaving 16 bases in between. The cysteine opens and the phenylalanine closes a CDR3 of 14 amino acids. Only the CDR3 DNA stays, 42 bases, in frame from base 1. Sequences DFQATT (CDR1) and SNEGSKA (CDR2) are obtained from the germline V gene (reference sequence).

Rearrangement joined TRBV20-1 to TRBJ1-5; the D region possibly corresponds to TRBD1 (5 bases align). The origin of this receptor is a man aged 18 to 29 who received the YFV17D yellow fever vaccine. This specimen consisted of PBMCs, obtained on the day of the yellow fever booster vaccination. The CDR3 protein is CSAGEILQDQPQHF. The nucleotide sequence is TGCAGTGCTGGCGAAATCTTACAGGATCAGCCCCAGCATTTT.